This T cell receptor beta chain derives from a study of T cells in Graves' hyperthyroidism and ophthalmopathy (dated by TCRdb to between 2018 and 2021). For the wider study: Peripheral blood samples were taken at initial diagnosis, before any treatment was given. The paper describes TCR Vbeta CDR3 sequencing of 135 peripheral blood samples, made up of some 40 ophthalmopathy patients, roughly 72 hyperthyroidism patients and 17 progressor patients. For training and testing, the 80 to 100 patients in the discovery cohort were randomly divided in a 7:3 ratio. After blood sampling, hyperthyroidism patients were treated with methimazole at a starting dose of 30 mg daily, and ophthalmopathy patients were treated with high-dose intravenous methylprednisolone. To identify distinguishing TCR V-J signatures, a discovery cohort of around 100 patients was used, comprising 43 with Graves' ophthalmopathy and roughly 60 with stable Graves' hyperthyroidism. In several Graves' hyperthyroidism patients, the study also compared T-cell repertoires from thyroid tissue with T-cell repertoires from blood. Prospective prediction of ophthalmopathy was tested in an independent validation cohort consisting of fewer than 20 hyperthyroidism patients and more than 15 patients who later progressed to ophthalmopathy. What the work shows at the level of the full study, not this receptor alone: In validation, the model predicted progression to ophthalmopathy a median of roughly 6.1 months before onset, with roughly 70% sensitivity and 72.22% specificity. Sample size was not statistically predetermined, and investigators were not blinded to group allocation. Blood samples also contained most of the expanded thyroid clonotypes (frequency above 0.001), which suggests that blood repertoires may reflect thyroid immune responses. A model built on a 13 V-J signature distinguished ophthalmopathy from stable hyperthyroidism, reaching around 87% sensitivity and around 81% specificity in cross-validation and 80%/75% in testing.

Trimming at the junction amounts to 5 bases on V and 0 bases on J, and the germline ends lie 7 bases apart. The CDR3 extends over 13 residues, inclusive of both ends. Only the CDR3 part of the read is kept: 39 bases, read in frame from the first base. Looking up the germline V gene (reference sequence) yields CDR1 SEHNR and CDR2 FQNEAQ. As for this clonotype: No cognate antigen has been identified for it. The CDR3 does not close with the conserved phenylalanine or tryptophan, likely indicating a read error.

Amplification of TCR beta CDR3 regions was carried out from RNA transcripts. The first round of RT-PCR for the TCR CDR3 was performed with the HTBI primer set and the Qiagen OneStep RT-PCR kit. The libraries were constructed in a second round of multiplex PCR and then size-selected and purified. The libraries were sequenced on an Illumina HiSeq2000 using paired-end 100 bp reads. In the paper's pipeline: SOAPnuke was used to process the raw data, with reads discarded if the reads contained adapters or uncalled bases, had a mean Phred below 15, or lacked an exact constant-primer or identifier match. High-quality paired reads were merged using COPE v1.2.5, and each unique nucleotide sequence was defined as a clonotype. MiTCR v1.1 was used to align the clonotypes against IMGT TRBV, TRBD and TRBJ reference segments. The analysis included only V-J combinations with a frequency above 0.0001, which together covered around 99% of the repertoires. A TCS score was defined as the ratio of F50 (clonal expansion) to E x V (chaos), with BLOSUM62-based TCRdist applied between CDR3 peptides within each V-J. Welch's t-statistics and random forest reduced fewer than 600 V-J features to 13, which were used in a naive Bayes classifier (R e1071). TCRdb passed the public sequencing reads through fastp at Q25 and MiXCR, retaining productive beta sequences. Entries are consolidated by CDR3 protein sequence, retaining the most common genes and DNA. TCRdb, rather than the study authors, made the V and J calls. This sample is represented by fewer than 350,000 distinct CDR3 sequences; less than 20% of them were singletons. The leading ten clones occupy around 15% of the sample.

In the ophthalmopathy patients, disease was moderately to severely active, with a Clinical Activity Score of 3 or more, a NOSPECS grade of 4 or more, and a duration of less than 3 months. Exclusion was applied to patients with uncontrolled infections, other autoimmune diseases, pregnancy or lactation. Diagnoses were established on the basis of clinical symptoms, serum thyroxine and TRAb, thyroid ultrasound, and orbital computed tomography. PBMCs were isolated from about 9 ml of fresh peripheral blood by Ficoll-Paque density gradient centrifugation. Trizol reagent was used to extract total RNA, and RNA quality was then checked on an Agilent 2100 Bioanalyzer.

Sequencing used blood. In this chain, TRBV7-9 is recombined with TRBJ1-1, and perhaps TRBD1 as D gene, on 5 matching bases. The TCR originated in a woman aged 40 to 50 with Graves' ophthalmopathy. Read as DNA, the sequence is TGTGCCAGCAGCATGACAGTGAACACTGAAGCTTTCCTT. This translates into CASSMTVNTEAFL.